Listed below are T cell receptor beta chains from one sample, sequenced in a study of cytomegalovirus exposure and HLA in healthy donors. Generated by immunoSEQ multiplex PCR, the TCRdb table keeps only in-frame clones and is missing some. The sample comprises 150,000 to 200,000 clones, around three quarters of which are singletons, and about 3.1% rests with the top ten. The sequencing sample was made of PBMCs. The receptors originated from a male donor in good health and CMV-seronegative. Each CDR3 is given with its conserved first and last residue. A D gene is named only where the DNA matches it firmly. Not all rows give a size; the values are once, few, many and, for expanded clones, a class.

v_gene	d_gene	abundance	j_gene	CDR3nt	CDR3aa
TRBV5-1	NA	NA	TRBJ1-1	TGCGCCAGCAGCTGGGACGGGGGAGTCGGCACTGAAGCTTTCTTT	CASSWDGGVGTEAFF
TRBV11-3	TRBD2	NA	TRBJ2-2	TGTGCCAGCAGCTTAGGGACTAGCGCGAACACCGGGGAGCTGTTTTTT	CASSLGTSANTGELFF
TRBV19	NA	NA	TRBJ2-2	TGTGCCAGTAGTATCACAGGATCTTTTACCGGGGAGCTGTTTTTT	CASSITGSFTGELFF
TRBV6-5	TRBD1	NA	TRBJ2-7	TGTGCCAGCAGCCCCGGACAGGGGGGGGAGCAGTACTTC	CASSPGQGGEQYF
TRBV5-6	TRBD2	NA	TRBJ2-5	TGTGCCAGCAGCTTTGGAATAGCGGGTGAAACACAAGAGACCCAGTACTTC	CASSFGIAGETQETQYF
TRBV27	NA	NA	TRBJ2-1	TGTGCCAGCAGGAAGGGGGGGACCGGGAATTACAATGAGCAGTTCTTC	CASRKGGTGNYNEQFF
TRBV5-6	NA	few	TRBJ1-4	TGTGCCAGCAGCTCGGTGGGGGGAGGTGAAAAACTGTTTTTT	CASSSVGGGEKLFF
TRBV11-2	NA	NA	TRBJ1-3	TGTGCCAGCACCAATTACAGGGTAGCTGGAAACACCATATATTTT	CASTNYRVAGNTIYF
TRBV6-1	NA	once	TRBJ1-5	TGTGCCAGCAAGGAGGAGGGGTGGAGGCAGCCCCAGCATTTT	CASKEEGWRQPQHF
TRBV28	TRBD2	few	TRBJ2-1	TGTGCCAGCAGTTTAGCGGGGGGATCCTACAATGAGCAGTTCTTC	CASSLAGGSYNEQFF
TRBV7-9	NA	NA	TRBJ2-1	TGTTCCAGCAGCTCATACAATGAGCAGTTCTTC	CSSSSYNEQFF
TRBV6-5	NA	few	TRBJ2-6	TGTGCCACGTACTCTGGGGCCAACGTCCTGACTTTC	CATYSGANVLTF
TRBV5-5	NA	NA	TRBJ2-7	TGTGCCAGCAGCTTGTTTCATGAGGGTGCCTACGAGCAGTACTTC	CASSLFHEGAYEQYF
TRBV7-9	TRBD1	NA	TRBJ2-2	TGTGCCAGCAGCACCCGACAGGGGGCGAAGGCGAACACCGGGGAGCTGTTTTTT	CASSTRQGAKANTGELFF
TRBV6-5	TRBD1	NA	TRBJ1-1	TGTGCCAGCAGTTACTCGGGACAGAACCCTGAAGCTTTCTTT	CASSYSGQNPEAFF
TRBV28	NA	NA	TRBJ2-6	TGTGCCAGCAAACCACTCGTGAGCCCCGAAAGGGCCAACGTCCTGACTTTC	CASKPLVSPERANVLTF
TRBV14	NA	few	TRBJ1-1	TGTGCCAGCAGCCAAGTACCGCGGACATTGAACACTGAAGCTTTCTTT	CASSQVPRTLNTEAFF
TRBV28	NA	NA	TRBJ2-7	TGTGCCAGCAGTCCTGACAGCTACGAGCAGTACTTC	CASSPDSYEQYF
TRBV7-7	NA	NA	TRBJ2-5	TGTGCTAGCAGCTCCACCGGGGGCCAAGAGACCCAGTACTTC	CASSSTGGQETQYF
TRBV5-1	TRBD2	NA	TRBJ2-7	TGCGCCAGCAGCTCCAGCGGGAGCTACTCCTACGAGCAGTACTTC	CASSSSGSYSYEQYF
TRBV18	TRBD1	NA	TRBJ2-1	TGTGCCAGCTCCCCTGGACAGGGATGGGAGCAGTTCTTC	CASSPGQGWEQFF
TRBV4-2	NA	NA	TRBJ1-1	TGTGCCAGCAGCCAGTCCTATAACACTGAAGCTTTCTTT	CASSQSYNTEAFF
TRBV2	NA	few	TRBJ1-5	TGTGCCAGCAGTAGGGGTCAGCCCCAGCATTTT	CASSRGQPQHF
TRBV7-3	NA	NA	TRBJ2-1	TGTGCCAGCAGCTTTATGGAGGGGGAGCAGTTCTTC	CASSFMEGEQFF
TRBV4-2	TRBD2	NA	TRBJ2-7	TGTGCCAGCAGCTACGGGACTAGCGGGTTTTACGAGCAGTACTTC	CASSYGTSGFYEQYF
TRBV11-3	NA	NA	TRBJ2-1	TGTGCCAGCAGCTTCACCTTCGGCAATGAGCAGTTCTTC	CASSFTFGNEQFF
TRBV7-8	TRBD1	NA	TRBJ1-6	TGTGCCAGCAGCTCCGGACAGGGTGTGTATTCACCCCTCCACTTT	CASSSGQGVYSPLHF
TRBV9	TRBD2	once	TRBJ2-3	TGTGCCAGCAGCCCTGGACTAGCGGGGGCCGATACGCAGTATTTT	CASSPGLAGADTQYF
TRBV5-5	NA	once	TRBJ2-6	TGTGCCAGCAGCTTCGGACAGATTACCTCTGGGGCCAACGTCCTGACTTTC	CASSFGQITSGANVLTF
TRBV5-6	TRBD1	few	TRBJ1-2	TGTGCCAGCAGCTTGGGGAGGACAGGGACCTATGGCTACACCTTC	CASSLGRTGTYGYTF
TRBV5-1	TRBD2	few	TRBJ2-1	TGCGCCAGCAGCCGACAAGGGACTAGCGGGAGTGCTGAGCAGTTCTTC	CASSRQGTSGSAEQFF
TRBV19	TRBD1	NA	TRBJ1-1	TGTGCCAGTAGTATTAACAGGGGACTTGAAGCTTTCTTT	CASSINRGLEAFF
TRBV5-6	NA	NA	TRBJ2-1	TGTGCCAGCAGCTTGTCAGGGGTCTTTTGGAATGAGCAGTTCTTC	CASSLSGVFWNEQFF
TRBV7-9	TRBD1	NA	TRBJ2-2	TGTTCCAGCAGTTGGGACAGTAACACCGGGGAGCTGTTTTTT	CSSSWDSNTGELFF
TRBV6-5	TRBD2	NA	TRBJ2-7	TGTGCCAGCAGTTGGGAGCGGGAGGGCTCGCGCGAGCAGTACTTC	CASSWEREGSREQYF
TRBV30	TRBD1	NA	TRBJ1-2	TGTGCCTGGAGGGCCGCGGACAGGGCGGATGGCTACACCTTC	CAWRAADRADGYTF
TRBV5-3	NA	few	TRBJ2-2	TGTGCCAGAAGCCGAATGGAGGGCAGGGTGAACACCGGGGAGCTGTTTTTT	CARSRMEGRVNTGELFF
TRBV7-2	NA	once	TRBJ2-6	TGTGCCAGCAGCCAAGGGCGGGGGCGAGGGACTGGGGCCAACGTCCTGACTTTC	CASSQGRGRGTGANVLTF
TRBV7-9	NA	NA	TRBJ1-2	TGTGCCAGCAGCTTAGCGCAGGGGTCTGGCTACACCTTC	CASSLAQGSGYTF
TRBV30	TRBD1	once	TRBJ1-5	TGTGCCTGGAGTCGGGGACAGAGCAATCAGCCCCAGCATTTT	CAWSRGQSNQPQHF
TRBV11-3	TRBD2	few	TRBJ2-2	TGTGCCAGCAGCCCCGGGGGGGGGCGGCACACCGGGGAGCTGTTTTTT	CASSPGGGRHTGELFF
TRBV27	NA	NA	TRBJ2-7	TGTGCCAGCAGTTACTCGGGCGGCGGGTCATACGAGCAGTACTTC	CASSYSGGGSYEQYF
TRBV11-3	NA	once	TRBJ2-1	TGTGCCAGCAGCCAAGGGGGGGAGGCCACCTACAATGAGCAGTTCTTC	CASSQGGEATYNEQFF
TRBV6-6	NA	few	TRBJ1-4	TGTGCCAGCAGTTCGGTCACAGCTAATGAAAAACTGTTTTTT	CASSSVTANEKLFF
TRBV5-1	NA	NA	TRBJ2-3	TGCGCCAGCAGCATTACGACAGGCCCCACAGATACGCAGTATTTT	CASSITTGPTDTQYF
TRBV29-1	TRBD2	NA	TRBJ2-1	TGCAGCGTTGTTCGATCTAGCGGGAGTGCTGATGAGCAGTTCTTC	CSVVRSSGSADEQFF
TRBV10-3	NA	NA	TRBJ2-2	TGTGCCATCAGCCTACCTCCGGGACAAATAAACACCGGGGAGCTGTTTTTT	CAISLPPGQINTGELFF
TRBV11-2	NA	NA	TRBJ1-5	TGTGCCAGCAGCCCGTTTGGCAATCAGCCCCAGCATTTT	CASSPFGNQPQHF
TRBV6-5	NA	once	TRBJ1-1	TGTGCCAGCAGTGACGCGGCCGCCAACACTGAAGCTTTCTTT	CASSDAAANTEAFF
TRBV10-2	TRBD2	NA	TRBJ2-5	TGCGCCACCGCGCCCTGGACTAGCGGGAGTCGAGAGACCCAGTACTTC	CATAPWTSGSRETQYF